Given below is one T cell receptor beta chain in context. Ten or more counts support this clonotype. No antigen is known for it. No base-level quality is on record; no much larger clone is a single base apart. The sample belongs to a study of early T cells in non-severe SARS-CoV-2 infection (dated by TCRdb to the early 2020s). Regarding the study in general: Because TCR sequencing relied on bulk RNA taken from unsorted whole blood, pairing of alpha and beta chains was not possible. Paper-wide results and their limitations: VDJdb matching was skewed toward anti-spike CD8 responses, so virus-specific expansions were likely underestimated and private and CD4 specificities were missed.

A case-control design nested within a healthcare worker cohort in London, UK, was used, with weekly nasopharyngeal swab PCR tests and blood sampling performed. Between 23 and 31 March 2020, the week of the UK lockdown, healthcare workers were enrolled and then followed up weekly for as long as 16 weeks. Including the terminal cysteine and phenylalanine, the CDR3 comprises 18 residues. Only CDR3 DNA is held: 54 bases, read in frame from base 1. At the junction V is shortened by 3 bases and J by 10 bases; bases outside the gene matches: 19. The germline V gene gives CDR1 as KGHSH and CDR2 as LQKENI. The library was built by means of 5' RACE. These reads were obtained on a NextSeq 500. To correct for sequencing error and PCR bias, the TCR library protocol tagged individual cDNA molecules with unique molecular identifiers. Sequencing covered both TCR alpha and beta chains, and within each sample the abundances of alpha and beta sequences were tightly co-correlated. The paper's data handling went like this. V gene, J gene and CDR3 annotation of TCR sequences was performed with Decombinator V4. Expanded TCRs were defined as changing significantly between any two time points under a Poisson model with p below 0.0001. TCR abundances were normalised to the total number of TCRs sequenced per sample and expressed as counts per million. MAIT TCRs were defined by TRAV1-2 paired with TRAJ12, TRAJ20 or TRAJ33, and iNKT TCRs by TRAV10 paired with TRAJ18. VDJdb, accessed 1 November 2021, was searched for CMV, EBV and SARS-CoV-2 annotated TCRs, with TCRs annotated for multiple antigens excluded. TCRdb itself trimmed the public reads at Q25 with fastp, ran MiXCR and retained productive beta chains. Rows matching on CDR3 protein sequence are summarized as one entry with the most common DNA and genes. None of the V and J calls come from the authors' own analysis; TCRdb made them. The sample has about 80,000 distinct CDR3 sequences on record, 14% of them singletons. The ten biggest clones cover roughly 9.8% of the sample.

Material for sequencing was whole blood. The chain employs TRBV18 and TRBJ2-1, and 9 junction bases match TRBD2. This sequence was found in an adult who was a healthcare worker with PCR-confirmed SARS-CoV-2 infection or an uninfected control (not recorded which). The CDR3 protein is CASSPLGLAGHQAQEQFF. The DNA reads TGTGCCAGCTCACCTTTGGGCCTAGCGGGGCACCAGGCGCAGGAGCAGTTCTTC.